The 17 T cell receptor beta chains presented below share a single source sample, sequenced in a study of a mutant IDH1 vaccine in newly diagnosed glioma. No antigen has been identified for these receptors. Method: immunoSEQ multiplex PCR; TCRdb's copy keeps in-frame clones and lacks some. The data contain 50,000 to 65,000 clones, around 85% of them singletons. Sample time point: week 35, safety follow-up. Topical imiquimod was applied with each vaccine dose, which held 300 ug of mutant IDH1 20-mer peptide. The material was PBMCs, obtained from a glioma patient whose treatment included an IDH1 peptide vaccine. All receptors derive from a man aged 40-55 years with glioma.

The gene calls are TRBV5-6 and TRBJ1-1; D gene ambiguous. V was shortened by 1 base and J by 5 bases, with 12 bases between the two germline ends. The CDR3 totals 14 residues. The germline V gene has CDR1 SGHDT and CDR2 YYEEEE. CDR3 residues: CASSLRGSRTEAFF. The CDR3 DNA reads TGTGCCAGCAGCTTGCGGGGTTCTAGGACTGAAGCTTTCTTT.

This rearrangement joins TRBV19 to TRBJ1-5; the D is unclear. This CDR3 has 13 residues. CDR1 is LNHDA and CDR2 is SQIVND in the germline V gene (reference sequence). Between the trimmed V and J ends, which lost 2 bases and 3 bases, there was a span of 5 bases. DNA of the CDR3: TGTGCCAGTAGTATACAGGCCAATCAGCCCCAGCATTTT. Translation gives CASSIQANQPQHF.

In this sample, this clone turned up a few times. The chain recombines TRBV27 with TRBJ2-4; D is perhaps TRBD1 or TRBD2 (5 bases each). Looked up from germline, CDR1 is MNHEY and CDR2 is SMNVEV (reference sequence). The germline V and J ends were trimmed by 1 base and 0 bases, with 7 bases remaining between them. The CDR3 sequence is 15 residues long. Here the CDR3 DNA reads TGTGCCAGCAGTTTATGGGGGTCAGCCAAAAACATTCAGTACTTC. Protein sequence: CASSLWGSAKNIQYF.

The gene calls are TRBV28 and TRBJ2-2, with TRBD2 identical over 7 bases. CDR3 length: 15 residues. The junction had 5 bases not matched to a gene; V was cut back by 7 bases and J by 0 bases. The germline V gene has CDR1 MDHEN and CDR2 SYDVKM. The CDR3 here is CASKIAGANTGELFF. DNA of the CDR3: TGTGCCAGCAAGATAGCGGGCGCGAACACCGGGGAGCTGTTTTTT.

This rearrangement joins TRBV6-5 to TRBJ2-5; unclear D gene. The CDR3 runs to 14 residues. Germline values: CDR1 MNHEY, CDR2 SVGAGI. Trimming removed 0 bases at V and 5 bases at J, with 10 bases between. This CDR3 reads CASSYSSMAETQYF. For the CDR3, the DNA is TGTGCCAGCAGTTACTCGAGTATGGCGGAGACCCAGTACTTC.

This chain connects TRBV2 to TRBJ2-5, with D unresolved. Between the trimmed V and J ends, which lost 4 bases and 2 bases, there was a span of 5 bases. The CDR3 covers 12 residues. Per germline, CDR1 SNHLY and CDR2 FYNNEI. The CDR3 reads CASSVAQETQYF. Written as DNA, the CDR3 is TGTGCCAGCAGTGTTGCACAAGAGACCCAGTACTTC.

The rearrangement links TRBV19 to TRBJ1-1, with 8 bases lining up with TRBD1. V was clipped by 2 bases and J by 6 bases; unmatched bases: 2. CDR1 and CDR2 from the germline V gene are LNHDA and SQIVND (reference sequence). This CDR3 comprises 13 residues. Here the CDR3 DNA reads TGTGCCAGTAGTATAACAGGGGGGCCTGAAGCTTTCTTT. It is translated as CASSITGGPEAFF.

The rearrangement joins TRBV12-5 to TRBJ2-3; D gene uncertain. The CDR3 length is 13 residues. CDR1 is LGHNT and CDR2 is FRNRAP in the germline V gene. The V gene lost 0 bases and the J gene lost 4 bases, with 5 bases spanning the gap. The CDR3 here is CASGLVTADTQYF. CDR3 DNA: TGTGCTAGTGGTTTGGTGACCGCAGATACGCAGTATTTT.

The V gene is TRBV5-1, the J gene TRBJ2-1; 7 bases fit TRBD2. Trimming cost V 2 bases and J 6 bases; bases outside gene matches: 5. CDR3 size: 14 residues. CDR1 is SGHRS, CDR2 YFSETQ, per germline. The CDR3 region has the DNA TGCGCCAGCAGCTTTAGCGGGCGTCTCAATGAGCAGTTCTTC. The encoded protein is CASSFSGRLNEQFF.

V gene TRBV7-3 combines with J gene TRBJ2-3; D is perhaps TRBD1 (6 bases). The CDR3 contains 16 residues. The germline V gene has CDR1 SGHTA and CDR2 FQGTGA. V was clipped by 5 bases and J by 3 bases, with 18 bases between them. The CDR3, as DNA: TGTGCCAGCAGCCCCGGAGTTGGGCAGGGGACAGATACGCAGTATTTT. Amino acids: CASSPGVGQGTDTQYF.

The chain recombines TRBV18 with TRBJ1-5, with a weak D call TRBD1 (6 bases). V was clipped by 3 bases and J by 4 bases, with 16 bases between them. The CDR3 totals 16 residues. In germline, CDR1 is KGHSH, CDR2 LQKENI. The CDR3 loop reads CASSPNPGVTNQPQHF. The CDR3 DNA is TGTGCCAGCTCACCTAATCCAGGGGTCACTAATCAGCCCCAGCATTTT.

This clone appeared once. This sequence joins TRBV15 and TRBJ1-5; 10 bases are a match to TRBD1. Looked up from germline, CDR1 is LNHNV and CDR2 is YYDKDF (reference sequence). V shed 1 base, J shed 1 base, and the junction held 10 bases outside the gene matches. The CDR3 contains 19 residues. CDR3 DNA: TGTGCCACCAGCAGAGTTAGGGGGACAGGGGACGGGAGCAATCAGCCCCAGCATTTT. Translating gives CATSRVRGTGDGSNQPQHF. The entire variable domain, with the rest obtained from reference TRBV15 and TRBJ1-5, is as follows: DAMVIQNPRYQVTQFGKPVTLSCSQTLNHNVMYWYQQKSSQAPKLLFHYYDKDFNNEADTPDNFQSRRPNTSFCFLDIRSPGLGDTAMYLCATSRVRGTGDGSNQPQHFGDGTRLSIL.

The rearrangement links TRBV19 to TRBJ1-1, with D unclear. The germline V gene encodes CDR1 LNHDA and CDR2 SQIVND (reference sequence). This CDR3 is built from 15 residues. V was pared by 3 bases and J by 3 bases, with 14 bases between. The chain's CDR3 is CASSIGRQRDTEAFF. DNA of the CDR3: TGTGCCAGTAGTATCGGTCGCCAGAGGGACACTGAAGCTTTCTTT. Full variable domain (missing parts from reference TRBV19 and TRBJ1-1): DGGITQSPKYLFRKEGQNVTLSCEQNLNHDAMYWYRQDPGQGLRLIYYSQIVNDFQKGDIAEGYSVSREKKESFPLTVTSAQKNPTAFYLCASSIGRQRDTEAFFGQGTRLTVV.

The chain combines TRBV7-9 with TRBJ2-7; unclear D gene. The V gene's germline CDR1 is SEHNR and CDR2 FQNEAQ (reference sequence). V dropped 2 bases and J dropped 2 bases, with 10 bases sitting between them. The CDR3 covers 14 residues. CDR3 protein: CASSLPIKAYEQYF. The CDR3 region has the DNA TGTGCCAGCAGCTTACCAATCAAAGCCTACGAGCAGTACTTC.

This chain uses TRBV27 with TRBJ1-5; D call uncertain. Germline V gene lookup returns CDR1 MNHEY and CDR2 SMNVEV (reference sequence). The CDR3 loop spans 14 amino acids. Here the CDR3 reads CVVSEVGCNQPQHF. Written as DNA, the CDR3 is TGTGTCGTATCGGAGGTTGGGTGCAATCAGCCCCAGCATTTT.

This rearrangement joins TRBV6-5 to TRBJ2-1; a weak D match, TRBD2 (6 bases). The germline CDR1 and CDR2 sequences are MNHEY and SVGAGI. The CDR3 contains 15 residues. The V gene lost 5 bases and the J gene lost 2 bases, with 13 bases spanning the gap. The CDR3 here is CASSKRLGTYNEQFF. In nucleotides, the CDR3 is TGTGCCAGCAGTAAGAGACTAGGTACCTACAATGAGCAGTTCTTC.

V gene TRBV5-1 combines with J gene TRBJ1-1; D not certain. Germline assignment: CDR1 SGHRS and CDR2 YFSETQ. The germline V and J ends were trimmed by 0 bases and 5 bases, with 11 bases remaining between them. The CDR3 length is 14 residues. CDR3 DNA sequence: TGCGCCAGCAGCTTGGCCACCACGGGTACTGAAGCTTTCTTT. Protein sequence: CASSLATTGTEAFF.